This T cell receptor (beta chain) was recovered during a study of shared clonotypes between healthy human individuals. Study outcomes and limitations: Naive subsets tended to show greater estimated richness than memory subsets. In the sorted subsets, rarefaction showed sequencing was incomplete despite large depth. Clonotypes not shared had lower generation probabilities than those common to all four donors.

Study donors comprised healthy, HIV-negative adults devoid of recent acute infection or vaccination. In this sample, this clone turned up a few times. What it recognizes is unknown. Germline CDR1 reads MNHEY; CDR2 reads SMNVEV (reference sequence). Trimming removed 10 bases at V and 7 bases at J, with 8 bases between. This CDR3 is built from 9 residues. Produced via immunoSEQ multiplex PCR; TCRdb's table is partial and in-frame only. The sample has some 2.1 million clones; 95% are singletons. The source material was naive CD4+ T cells sorted from blood. Subset described: CD45RA+ positively selected. The gene calls are TRBV27 and TRBJ2-7; D remains ambiguous. The TCR sequence derives from a man between 18 and 35 years old in good health. CDR3 protein: CATQREQYF. Here the CDR3 DNA reads TGTGCCACCCAGAGGGAGCAGTACTTC.